Presented here are 21 T cell receptor beta chains from one specimen sequenced in a study of response to subunit inactivated influenza vaccine. TCRdb reanalysed the RT-PCR reads using MiXCR and keeps one entry per CDR3 protein. The top ten hold under 3.5% of the sample, which has about 540,000 distinct CDR3 sequences, roughly a quarter seen once. The same specimen was also included in a second study, on T cells expressing NK-cell markers. That paper states: It was by 5'RACE template switching with UMIs that TCR beta cDNA was made.

The specimen was CD4+ T cells sorted from PBMCs, collected 11 to 12 days after vaccination. The receptor set was obtained from a man aged 45-60 years who received an inactivated influenza vaccine.

This clonotype was seen a handful of times. This rearrangement joins TRBV10-3 to TRBJ1-2, with TRBD1 identical over 8 bases. With 0 bases clipped from V and 4 bases from J, the junction kept 7 bases outside the gene matches. Germline loops: CDR1 ENHRY, CDR2 SYGVKD. There are 16 residues in the CDR3. The CDR3 loop is CAISESKETGAYGYTF. CDR3 bases: TGTGCCATCAGTGAGTCGAAAGAGACAGGGGCCTATGGCTACACCTTC.

The rearrangement uses TRBV20-1 and TRBJ2-3; 13 bases line up with TRBD2. This CDR3 region has 15 residues. Looked up from germline, CDR1 is DFQATT and CDR2 is SNEGSKA (reference sequence). V shed 1 base and J 4 bases; nucleotides not matched to a gene: 2. CDR3 coding DNA: TGCAGTGCTAGAGGGACTAGCGGGAGTTCAGATACGCAGTATTTT. Translated: CSARGTSGSSDTQYF.

This clonotype was detected only once. V and J are TRBV18 and TRBJ2-1, with a tentative D call TRBD1 (6 bases). Looked up from germline, CDR1 is KGHSH and CDR2 is LQKENI. CDR3 length: 13 amino acids. Trimming stripped 7 bases from V and 5 bases from J, with 12 bases between. CDR3 nucleotide sequence: TGTGCCAGCTACAGGGTCGGGAACAATGAGCAGTTCTTC. Protein sequence: CASYRVGNNEQFF.

The V and J genes are TRBV28 and TRBJ2-2; D is uncertain. Trimming left V 8 bases short and J 3 bases short, with 10 bases between. The CDR3 is 13 residues long. The V gene's germline CDR1 is MDHEN and CDR2 SYDVKM. CDR3 nucleotides: TGTGCCAGCGCCCCTCTTTACACCGGGGAGCTGTTTTTT. The encoded protein is CASAPLYTGELFF.

This clonotype was observed a handful of times. V is TRBV24-1 and J is TRBJ2-3; 9 positions agree with TRBD1. The length of the CDR3 is 15 residues. J gave up 4 bases and V 5 bases, and 6 bases lay outside the gene matches. CDR1 KGHDR and CDR2 SFDVKD come from the germline V gene. The CDR3 bases are TGTGCCACCAGTGCCGGGGACAGGGTTGCAGATACGCAGTATTTT. Translated, it gives CATSAGDRVADTQYF.

This clonotype was picked up a small number of times. This rearrangement joins TRBV4-3 to TRBJ2-3, with 9 bases matching TRBD2. The length of the CDR3 is 19 residues. The trim removed 0 bases at V and 4 bases at J, leaving 14 bases unmatched. Germline CDR1 is LGHNA and CDR2 is YSLEER. The CDR3 DNA sequence: TGCGCCAGCAGCCAAGATCTTACTAGCGGGTCCGGCAACGCAGATACGCAGTATTTT. It is translated as CASSQDLTSGSGNADTQYF.

The gene calls are TRBV6-5 and TRBJ2-5, with 11 bases fitting TRBD2. CDR3 length: 16 residues. V lost 0 bases, J lost 2 bases, and 2 bases stayed unmatched. The germline V gene has CDR1 MNHEY and CDR2 SVGAGI. In nucleotides, the CDR3 is TGTGCCAGCAGTTACTCGGGGACTAGCGGTCAAGAGACCCAGTACTTC. It is translated as CASSYSGTSGQETQYF.

This clonotype was detected a few times. The genes are TRBV20-1 and TRBJ2-7; TRBD1 might be the D (5 bases). Germline V gene sequence: CDR1 DFQATT, CDR2 SNEGSKA (reference sequence). The CDR3 runs 14 residues. The ends were cut back, 0 bases at V and 5 bases at J, with 14 bases in the middle. CDR3 loop: CSARDRQGFDEQYF. The CDR3 DNA reads as TGCAGTGCTAGAGATCGGCAGGGTTTCGACGAGCAGTACTTC.

V is TRBV5-5 and J is TRBJ2-7; 11 bases are a match to TRBD1. V shed 3 bases and J 6 bases; nucleotides not matched to a gene: 8. This CDR3 contains 15 residues. Germline V gene lookup returns CDR1 SGHKS and CDR2 YYEKEE (reference sequence). The CDR3 sequence: CASSWGQGERGEQYF. In DNA, the CDR3 is TGTGCCAGCAGCTGGGGACAGGGGGAGAGAGGCGAGCAGTACTTC.

The chain employs TRBV2 and TRBJ2-2; the D gene is possibly TRBD2 (7 bases). Germline-derived CDR1 and CDR2 are SNHLY and FYNNEI. Trimming cost V 10 bases and J 3 bases, with 21 bases left between them. CDR3 length: 16 amino acids. The CDR3 here is CATSLWGGPDTGELFF. The DNA for the CDR3 is TGTGCCACCTCGCTCTGGGGGGGGCCTGACACCGGGGAGCTGTTTTTT.

This clonotype occurred a few times. The chain combines TRBV12-3 or TRBV12-4 with TRBJ1-1; tentatively, D is TRBD1 (6 bases). The CDR3 length is 12 residues. The V and J ends lost 3 bases and 7 bases respectively, with 9 bases between them. The CDR3: CASSFRGGEAFF. The CDR3 DNA reads TGTGCCAGCAGTTTCAGGGGTGGTGAAGCTTTCTTT.

The J gene is TRBJ2-2, the V gene TRBV20-1, with TRBD2 matching 13 bases. Losses at the gene ends were 3 bases for V and 4 bases for J; bases not matched to a gene: 14. Germline V gives CDR1 DFQATT, CDR2 SNEGSKA (reference sequence). The length of the CDR3 is 19 residues. The CDR3 region is CSASRTSGGIARGTGELFF. The CDR3 DNA reads TGCAGTGCTAGCCGGACTAGCGGGGGAATAGCCCGGGGCACCGGGGAGCTGTTTTTT.

This chain links TRBV12-3 or TRBV12-4 with TRBJ1-2, with D possibly matching TRBD1 (5 bases). Trimming removed 6 bases at V and 0 bases at J, with 20 bases between. This CDR3 has 17 amino acids. For the CDR3, the DNA is TGTGCCAGCAGATTCCAGGGAACTACGGGGCCTAACTATGGCTACACCTTC. It specifies CASRFQGTTGPNYGYTF.

This clonotype was counted a few times. The chain links TRBV9 to TRBJ1-1, with D possibly TRBD1 on 5 matching bases. Trimming stripped 0 bases from V and 1 base from J, with 13 bases between. Germline V gives CDR1 SGDLS, CDR2 YYNGEE. This CDR3 region has 16 residues. CDR3 sequence: CASSVAPQGGNTEAFF. The DNA for the CDR3 is TGTGCCAGCAGCGTAGCCCCCCAGGGTGGGAACACTGAAGCTTTCTTT.

The chain carries TRBV25-1 and TRBJ2-1, with 7 bases matching TRBD1. The CDR3 spans 15 residues. The germline CDR1 and CDR2 sequences are MGHDK and SYGVNS. V dropped 8 bases and J dropped 6; count of bases not matched to a gene: 13. CDR3 coding DNA: TGTGCCAGCGTTATCCAAGACAGGGCAAGCAATGAGCAGTTCTTC. Amino acids: CASVIQDRASNEQFF.

This clonotype was seen more than once but under ten times. The chain combines TRBV5-1 with TRBJ2-5, with 8 bases fitting TRBD1. Trimming took 4 bases from V and 1 from J; bases not matched to a gene: 3. This CDR3 region has 14 residues. CDR1 is SGHRS and CDR2 is YFSETQ in the germline V gene. The CDR3 DNA is TGCGCCAGCAGCCAGGGGGCAGCCCAAGAGACCCAGTACTTC. Protein product: CASSQGAAQETQYF.

This clonotype was seen only a few times. The chain has TRBV12-3 or TRBV12-4 and TRBJ1-5; possibly TRBD1 for D (5 bases). CDR3 size: 14 residues. Trimming pared 7 bases from V and 1 base from J, leaving 11 bases between. The CDR3, as DNA: TGTGCCAGCACCCCAGGGCCAAGCAATCAGCCCCAGCATTTT. Its translation is CASTPGPSNQPQHF.

The gene calls are TRBV5-1 and TRBJ1-1, with 7 nucleotides matching TRBD1. Germline V CDR1 and CDR2: SGHRS, YFSETQ. Unmatched junction bases numbered 12, after V lost 3 bases and J lost 7 bases. This CDR3 has 15 amino acids. The CDR3 nucleotides read TGCGCCAGCAGCTCGGATCCGGGACAGTTATTTGAAGCTTTCTTT. Its protein product is CASSSDPGQLFEAFF.

This clonotype was counted only a few times. This chain uses TRBV7-2 with TRBJ2-5, with no clear D. V lost 5 bases and J 4 bases, leaving 11 bases between the germline ends. The germline CDR1 and CDR2 sequences are SGHTA and FQGNSA. This CDR3 is 13 amino acids long. CDR3 sequence: CASSIRPRETQYF. CDR3 nucleotides: TGTGCCAGCAGCATACGACCGAGAGAGACCCAGTACTTC.

This chain uses TRBV5-5 with TRBJ1-1; TRBD1 matches 8 bases. This CDR3 has 14 amino acids. Germline V gene data show CDR1 as SGHKS and CDR2 as YYEKEE (reference sequence). The J segment lost 9 bases and the V segment lost 4 bases, leaving 11 bases of the junction unmatched. For the CDR3, the DNA is TGTGCCAGCAGCCATCAGACAGGGGCTTGGAAAGCTTTCTTT. Protein: CASSHQTGAWKAFF.

This clonotype was observed many times. A read error may account for a junction end that differs from germline. The chain joins TRBV4-1 to TRBJ2-7; 10 bases agree with TRBD1. CDR1 is MGHRA, CDR2 YSYEKL, per germline. CDR3 length: 15 amino acids. The DNA for the CDR3 is TGTGCCAGCAGCCAACCGGGACAGGGGATATACGAGCAGTACTTC. It translates to CASSQPGQGIYEQYF.